This TCR beta chain derives from a study of blood T cell repertoires in COVID-19. Across the study: Some COVID-19 samples were acute and others convalescent; all came from the United States, Italy and Spain. The analysed material was cDNA or gDNA that came from T cells, B-cell-depleted T cells, or PBMCs.

As originally analysed: Quantification of nucleated cells was approximated via reference gene primer amplification. The table came from immunoSEQ multiplex PCR; TCRdb's copy has only in-frame clones and leaves some out. V, J and clone size were drawn from that table, and D and trimming were deduced from the DNA. The sample has approximately 300,000 clones, 90% seen once. Germline CDR1 and CDR2: MNHEY and SVGAGI. J gave up 7 bases and V 5 bases, and 4 bases lay outside the gene matches. This CDR3 is built from 14 residues. The sample taken for sequencing was PBMCs or T cells enriched from blood (not recorded which). The chain carries TRBV6-5 and TRBJ1-6; 8 bases agree with TRBD1. This sequence was found in a man between 60 and 70 years old who had recovered from COVID-19. CDR3 coding DNA: TGTGCCAGCAGTAGACAGGGGATCAATTCACCCCTCCACTTT. It is translated as CASSRQGINSPLHF.